A single sample gave rise to the 15 T cell receptor beta chains below, sequenced in a study of radiotherapy plus CTLA-4 blockade in lung cancer. Assay: immunoSEQ multiplex PCR; the TCRdb copy retains only in-frame clones and omits some. This sample has about 48,000 clones, with approximately 78% found just once. The sequences come from peripheral blood, collected from a patient treated with radiotherapy plus ipilimumab. Receptors were obtained from a human donor with non-small cell lung cancer who had stable disease on radiotherapy plus ipilimumab.

V usage is TRBV5-1 and J usage is TRBJ2-1, with 9 bases lining up with TRBD1. Germline values: CDR1 SGHRS, CDR2 YFSETQ. CDR3 length: 15 amino acids. The junction had 11 bases not matched to a gene; V was cut back by 4 bases and J by 9 bases. This CDR3 reads CASSTRQGGPTEQFF. The CDR3 coding sequence is TGCGCCAGCAGCACCAGACAGGGGGGTCCGACTGAGCAGTTCTTC.

The gene calls are TRBV30 and TRBJ1-1; perhaps TRBD1 as D (5 bases). Germline V gene lookup returns CDR1 GTSNPN and CDR2 SVGIG (reference sequence). Trimming took off 3 bases at V and 3 bases at J, with 11 bases between the two ends. The CDR3 runs to 13 residues. The CDR3 DNA follows: TGTGCCTGGAGCGGAGGAGGGGACACTGAAGCTTTCTTT. Amino acids: CAWSGGGDTEAFF.

This chain connects TRBV7-9 to TRBJ2-3; possibly TRBD2 for D (5 bases). The CDR3 loop spans 16 amino acids. Germline loops: CDR1 SEHNR, CDR2 FQNEAQ (reference sequence). Trimming left V 3 bases short and J 0 bases short, with 13 bases between. Here the CDR3 DNA reads TGTGCCAGCAGCTTCCAGACCGGCGGGAGCACAGATACGCAGTATTTT. This encodes CASSFQTGGSTDTQYF. Full variable domain (outside the CDR3, taken from reference TRBV7-9 and TRBJ2-3): DTGVSQNPRHKITKRGQNVTFRCDPISEHNRLYWYRQTLGQGPEFLTYFQNEAQLEKSRLLSDRFSAERPKGSFSTLEIQRTEQGDSAMYLCASSFQTGGSTDTQYFGPGTRLTVL.

V and J are TRBV28 and TRBJ1-5; 8 positions match TRBD1. This CDR3 comprises 15 residues. Germline CDR1 MDHEN, CDR2 SYDVKM. The trim removed 5 bases at V and 0 bases at J, leaving 3 bases unmatched. DNA of the CDR3: TGTGCCAGCAGTACCGGACAGGGTAGCAATCAGCCCCAGCATTTT. It yields the protein CASSTGQGSNQPQHF.

V gene TRBV6-1 combines with J gene TRBJ2-1; a possible D gene is TRBD1 (6 bases). This CDR3 spans 15 amino acids. Per germline, CDR1 MNHNS and CDR2 SASEGT. The V end was cut by 7 bases, the J end by 4 bases, with 17 bases between. CDR3 nucleotides: TGTGCCAGCAACCTGGGGGCAGCTTCTTACAATGAGCAGTTCTTC. Amino acid sequence: CASNLGAASYNEQFF.

This chain joins TRBV5-1 and TRBJ2-2; maybe TRBD1 (5 bases). The V and J ends lost 0 bases and 0 bases respectively, with 6 bases between them. The CDR3 sequence is 15 residues long. Looked up from germline, CDR1 is SGHRS and CDR2 is YFSETQ. Here the CDR3 reads CASSLVGANTGELFF. The CDR3 DNA reads as TGCGCCAGCAGCTTGGTAGGGGCGAACACCGGGGAGCTGTTTTTT.

The chain recombines TRBV19 with TRBJ1-2; D is ambiguous. The CDR3 length is 12 residues. Looked up from germline, CDR1 is LNHDA and CDR2 is SQIVND (reference sequence). V lost 7 bases and J 2 bases, leaving 8 bases between the germline ends. CDR3 residues: CASTRENYGYTF. DNA of the CDR3: TGTGCCAGTACAAGGGAGAACTATGGCTACACCTTC.

The chain uses TRBV27 and TRBJ2-7, with D possibly matching TRBD1 (5 bases). Trimming took off 6 bases at V and 6 bases at J, with 12 bases between the two ends. Germline CDR1 MNHEY, CDR2 SMNVEV (reference sequence). This CDR3 spans 12 amino acids. This chain's CDR3 is CASSPQGGEQYF. Here the CDR3 DNA reads TGTGCCAGCAGCCCCCAGGGCGGCGAGCAGTACTTC.

This clone came up a few times. The rearrangement uses TRBV30 and TRBJ1-1; D is unresolved. Trimming shortened V by 2 bases and J by 0 bases, and 19 bases separated the two germline ends. The CDR3 is 17 residues long. Germline CDR1 and CDR2: GTSNPN and SVGIG (reference sequence). The CDR3 nucleotides read TGTGCCTGGAGTAGGCGGCAGATCAATACCATGAACACTGAAGCTTTCTTT. This sequence encodes CAWSRRQINTMNTEAFF.

In DNA form, the CDR3 reads TGTGCCAGCAGTGGGACTAGCGTACAATACGAGCAGTACTTC. Residues: CASSGTSVQYEQYF. The chain links TRBV28 to TRBJ2-7; 10 bases align to TRBD2. Trimming at V came to 5 bases and at J to 4 bases, leaving 5 bases not matched to a gene. Germline V gives CDR1 MDHEN, CDR2 SYDVKM. CDR3 length: 14 amino acids.

This chain uses TRBV6-1 with TRBJ1-5, with 7 positions matching TRBD1. The CDR3 has 18 residues. V lost 0 bases to trimming and J lost 4 bases; unmatched junction nucleotides: 12. Germline V gene lookup returns CDR1 MNHNS and CDR2 SASEGT. The CDR3 DNA follows: TGTGCCAGCAGTGAAGCGCACAGGGGCAGGAATCGGAATCAGCCCCAGCATTTT. This gives the protein CASSEAHRGRNRNQPQHF.

The rearrangement links TRBV7-9 to TRBJ1-4; possible D gene TRBD1, 5 bases. The CDR3 length is 13 residues. Per the germline V gene, CDR1 is SEHNR and CDR2 is FQNEAQ (reference sequence). V lost 7 bases to trimming and J lost 5 bases, with 11 bases between them. The CDR3 protein is CASTFGGNEKLFF. DNA for the CDR3: TGTGCCAGCACCTTCGGGGGGAATGAAAAACTGTTTTTT.

This chain links TRBV2 with TRBJ2-3; the match to TRBD2 covers 11 bases. Germline trimming cut 7 bases from V and 3 bases from J; bases unmatched to any gene: 12. Germline V gene lookup returns CDR1 SNHLY and CDR2 FYNNEI. CDR3 length equals 17 residues. CDR3 sequence: CASKGPRRTSGTDTQYF. DNA for the CDR3: TGTGCCAGCAAGGGGCCGAGAAGGACTAGCGGGACAGATACGCAGTATTTT.

The V gene is TRBV28, the J gene TRBJ1-5; D call uncertain. Germline V gene sequence: CDR1 MDHEN, CDR2 SYDVKM. The V and J ends lost 4 bases and 5 bases respectively, with 21 bases between them. The CDR3 covers 17 residues. The CDR3 region is CASSSVHTLLRDQPQHF. The CDR3 DNA is TGTGCCAGCAGTTCCGTTCACACCTTGTTGCGGGATCAGCCCCAGCATTTT.

This chain uses TRBV10-3 with TRBJ1-1, with TRBD1 identical over 8 bases. After removal of 2 bases from V and 5 bases from J, the junction contained 4 bases not matched to a gene. This CDR3 spans 14 amino acids. Germline V gene data show CDR1 as ENHRY and CDR2 as SYGVKD. CDR3 bases: TGTGCCATCAGTGAGGCAGGGGGCGAAACTGAAGCTTTCTTT. This encodes CAISEAGGETEAFF.